One sample yielded the 2 T cell receptor beta chains listed below, sequenced in a study of early T cells in non-severe SARS-CoV-2 infection. TCRdb reprocessed the 5' RACE reads with MiXCR, giving one entry per CDR3 protein. Of fewer than 85,000 distinct CDR3 sequences listed, 8.5% to 10% are singletons. Specimen: whole blood. The receptors stem from an adult who was a healthcare worker with PCR-confirmed SARS-CoV-2 infection or an uninfected control (not recorded which).

The table lists this clonotype with many counts. The rearrangement uses TRBV20-1 and TRBJ1-5; no firm D call. The CDR3 covers 13 residues. V dropped 3 bases and J dropped 6 bases, with 12 bases sitting between them. CDR1 and CDR2 from the germline V gene are DFQATT and SNEGSKA (reference sequence). The DNA for the CDR3 is TGCAGTGCTAGGCGGACTGAAGGTCAGCCCCAGCATTTT. Amino acids: CSARRTEGQPQHF.

V usage is TRBV11-2 and J usage is TRBJ2-2; 9 bases map to TRBD1. With V trimmed by 5 bases and J by 1 base, 5 bases remained unmatched. CDR1 is SGHAT, CDR2 FQNNGV, per germline. The CDR3 consists of 16 residues. For the CDR3, the DNA is TGTGCCAGCAGCCTAAAGGGACAGGGGAACACCGGGGAGCTGTTTTTT. This translates into CASSLKGQGNTGELFF.